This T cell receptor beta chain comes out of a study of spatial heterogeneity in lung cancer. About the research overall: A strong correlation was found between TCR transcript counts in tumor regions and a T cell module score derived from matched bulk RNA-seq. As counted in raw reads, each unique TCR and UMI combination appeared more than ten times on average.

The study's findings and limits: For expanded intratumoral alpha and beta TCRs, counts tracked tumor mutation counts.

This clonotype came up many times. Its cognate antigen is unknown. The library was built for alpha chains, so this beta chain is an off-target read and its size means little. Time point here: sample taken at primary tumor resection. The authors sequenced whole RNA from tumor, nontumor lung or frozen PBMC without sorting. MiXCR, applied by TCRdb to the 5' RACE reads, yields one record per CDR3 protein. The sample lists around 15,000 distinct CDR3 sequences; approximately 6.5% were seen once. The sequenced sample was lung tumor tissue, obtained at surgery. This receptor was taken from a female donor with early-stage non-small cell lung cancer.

In DNA, the CDR3 is TGTGCCAGCAGCGGCGGGACTAGCGGGCTGACAGATACGCAGTATTTT. It yields the protein CASSGGTSGLTDTQYF. The chain uses TRBV9 and TRBJ2-3, with TRBD2 identical over 12 bases. The CDR3 is 16 residues long. Per the germline V gene, CDR1 is SGDLS and CDR2 is YYNGEE. Trimming at V came to 3 bases and at J to 3 bases, leaving 5 bases not matched to a gene. The entire variable domain, with the rest obtained from reference TRBV9 and TRBJ2-3, is as follows: DSGVTQTPKHLITATGQRVTLRCSPRSGDLSVYWYQQSLDQGLQFLIQYYNGEERAKGNILERFSAQQFPDLHSELNLSSLELGDSALYFCASSGGTSGLTDTQYFGPGTRLTVL.